Detailed here is one TCR beta chain. Participant age was roughly 18 to 89 years, and participants resided in fewer than 30 US areas. Within 2 weeks of study entry, exposed participants had contacted a PCR-confirmed or clinician-diagnosed COVID-19 case. Per the original data handling: Estimated nucleated cell counts came from reference gene primer amplification. Method: immunoSEQ multiplex PCR; TCRdb's copy keeps in-frame clones and lacks some. V and J calls plus clone size are reproduced from that table; the DNA served to infer D and trimming. This table has 250,000 to 400,000 clones, roughly 85% appearing once. The data belong to a study of blood T cell repertoires in COVID-19. Study in general: T cells, B-cell-depleted T cells, or PBMCs provided the cDNA or gDNA that served as material.

This CDR3 is built from 15 residues. The germline V gene has CDR1 DFQATT and CDR2 SNEGSKA (reference sequence). The trim removed 3 bases at V and 3 bases at J, leaving 8 bases unmatched. The V gene is TRBV20-1, the J gene TRBJ2-5, with 9 bases aligning to TRBD2. This receptor was taken from a woman in her 30s who had been exposed to COVID-19. The sample was PBMCs or T cells enriched from blood (not recorded which). This CDR3 reads CSASSPSGVKETQYF. As DNA, the CDR3 is TGCAGTGCTAGTTCTCCTAGCGGGGTTAAAGAGACCCAGTACTTC.